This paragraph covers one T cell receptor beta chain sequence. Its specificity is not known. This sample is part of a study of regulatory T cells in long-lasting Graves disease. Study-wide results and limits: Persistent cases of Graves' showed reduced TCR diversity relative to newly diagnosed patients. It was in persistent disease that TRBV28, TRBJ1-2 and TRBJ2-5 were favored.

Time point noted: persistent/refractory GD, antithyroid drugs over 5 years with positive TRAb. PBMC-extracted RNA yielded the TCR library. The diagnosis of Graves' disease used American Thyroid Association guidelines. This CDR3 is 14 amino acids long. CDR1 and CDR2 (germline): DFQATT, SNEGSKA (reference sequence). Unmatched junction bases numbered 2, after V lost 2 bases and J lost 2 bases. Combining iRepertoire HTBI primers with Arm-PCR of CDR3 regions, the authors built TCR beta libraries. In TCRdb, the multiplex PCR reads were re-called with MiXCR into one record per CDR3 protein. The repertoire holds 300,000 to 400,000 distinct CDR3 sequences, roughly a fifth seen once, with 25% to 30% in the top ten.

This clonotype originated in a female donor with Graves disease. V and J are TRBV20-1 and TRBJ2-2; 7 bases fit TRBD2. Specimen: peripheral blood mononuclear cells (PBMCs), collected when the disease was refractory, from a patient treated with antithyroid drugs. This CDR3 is CSARPGGNTGELFF. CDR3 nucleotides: TGCAGTGCTAGACCGGGGGGTAACACCGGGGAGCTGTTTTTT.